One and the same sample provided the 31 T cell receptor beta chains below, sequenced in a study of technical replicates of blood from a few donors. Method: immunoSEQ multiplex PCR; TCRdb's copy keeps in-frame clones and lacks some. Among over 55,000 clones listed, approximately 87% were seen once. Sequenced material: PBMCs. The receptors here all came from a human donor in good health. Some clones in this sample may be carry-over from other donors' samples.

The chain is built from TRBV19 and TRBJ1-6, with D perhaps TRBD1 (5 bases). The V end lost 6 bases, the J end lost 4 bases, and 16 bases lay between the germline ends. This CDR3 region has 16 residues. CDR1 is LNHDA, CDR2 SQIVND, per germline (reference sequence). The CDR3 DNA sequence: TGTGCCAGTAGCTATAGTCCGGGGACTTATAATTCACCCCTCCACTTT. This gives the protein CASSYSPGTYNSPLHF.

V and J are TRBV15 and TRBJ2-7; D gene unclear. The CDR3 has 13 residues. Trimming pared 3 bases from V and 2 bases from J, leaving 8 bases between. CDR1 is LNHNV and CDR2 is YYDKDF in the germline V gene (reference sequence). The CDR3 here is CATSSPRTYEQYF. The CDR3 coding sequence is TGTGCCACCAGCAGTCCTAGGACCTACGAGCAGTACTTC. Variable domain in full (rest from reference TRBV15 and TRBJ2-7): DAMVIQNPRYQVTQFGKPVTLSCSQTLNHNVMYWYQQKSSQAPKLLFHYYDKDFNNEADTPDNFQSRRPNTSFCFLDIRSPGLGDTAMYLCATSSPRTYEQYFGPGTRLTVT.

V is TRBV6-1 and J is TRBJ1-5; D possibly corresponds to TRBD1 (5 bases). The CDR3 contains 13 residues. V was clipped by 8 bases and J by 4 bases, with 12 bases between them. From germline, CDR1 is MNHNS and CDR2 SASEGT. Here the CDR3 DNA reads TGTGCCAGCCGCAGGGACTCAAATCAGCCCCAGCATTTT. Translated, it gives CASRRDSNQPQHF.

The rearrangement joins TRBV12-5 to TRBJ2-7; 7 nucleotides line up with TRBD1. The V gene's germline CDR1 is LGHNT and CDR2 FRNRAP. The ends lost 5 bases at V and 2 bases at J; junction bases unmatched: 6. The CDR3 length is 14 residues. The DNA for the CDR3 is TGTGCTAGTGGTCCGACAGGGAGACCCTACGAGCAGTACTTC. Residues: CASGPTGRPYEQYF.

The CDR3: CASSLSGTRPTGELFF. CDR3 nucleotide sequence: TGTGCCAGCAGCTTATCCGGGACAAGGCCGACCGGGGAGCTGTTTTTT. The chain uses TRBV7-3 and TRBJ2-2; possible D gene TRBD1, 6 bases. Looked up from germline, CDR1 is SGHTA and CDR2 is FQGTGA. With 2 bases removed from V and 5 bases from J, the gap between germline ends came to 15 bases. This CDR3 region has 16 residues.

This clone occurred a few times. V is TRBV5-1 and J is TRBJ2-7; 13 bases align to TRBD2. CDR1 and CDR2 from the germline V gene are SGHRS and YFSETQ. CDR3 size: 15 residues. Trimming removed 3 bases from V and 5 bases from J; junction bases left unmatched: 5. In DNA, the CDR3 is TGCGCCAGCAGCTGGACTAGCGGGAGTCTCCACGAGCAGTACTTC. Translation gives CASSWTSGSLHEQYF.

This rearrangement joins TRBV11-2 to TRBJ2-7; TRBD1 is a possible D gene (5 bases). Trimming pared 4 bases from V and 6 bases from J, leaving 16 bases between. Per germline, CDR1 SGHAT and CDR2 FQNNGV. This CDR3 is 14 amino acids long. Written as DNA, the CDR3 is TGTGCCAGCAGCTCCCACGACAGTCCATCCGAGCAGTACTTC. It translates to CASSSHDSPSEQYF.

The chain employs TRBV18 and TRBJ2-7; 10 bases are a match to TRBD2. This CDR3 contains 16 residues. The V and J ends lost 0 bases and 2 bases, in that order; junction bases with no gene match: 4. The germline V gene has CDR1 KGHSH and CDR2 LQKENI. The CDR3 reads CASSPPGLALTYEQYF. The CDR3 region has the DNA TGTGCCAGCTCACCACCGGGACTAGCGCTAACCTACGAGCAGTACTTC.

The chain links TRBV9 to TRBJ1-1, with D perhaps TRBD1 (5 bases). Trimming removed 4 bases at V and 0 bases at J, with 10 bases between. The CDR3 is 14 residues long. Germline CDR1 is SGDLS and CDR2 is YYNGEE. The CDR3 reads CASSPRDMNTEAFF. CDR3 coding DNA: TGTGCCAGCAGCCCCAGGGATATGAACACTGAAGCTTTCTTT.

This clone was observed once. The rearrangement joins TRBV20-1 to TRBJ1-4; D unclear. Trimming removed 3 bases at V and 10 bases at J, with 9 bases between. This CDR3 comprises 11 residues. Germline lookup yields CDR1 DFQATT and CDR2 SNEGSKA (reference sequence). CDR3 sequence (DNA): TGCAGTGCTAGCCCGGGTGGAAAACTGTTTTTT. Its translation: CSASPGGKLFF.

This clone was seen a handful of times. The chain links TRBV6-5 to TRBJ2-1, with D unresolved. Trimming took 2 bases from V and 4 from J, leaving 12 bases between them. Germline V lookup: CDR1 MNHEY, CDR2 SVGAGI. The CDR3 runs 15 residues. The CDR3 DNA reads as TGTGCCAGCAGTTACGCATCAGGCAGTTACAATGAGCAGTTCTTC. Protein: CASSYASGSYNEQFF.

V and J are TRBV11-2 and TRBJ2-2, with D maybe TRBD2 (5 bases). Germline loops: CDR1 SGHAT, CDR2 FQNNGV. Trimming stripped 2 bases from V and 5 bases from J, with 15 bases between. This CDR3 region has 16 residues. CDR3 protein: CASSLRTDFLTGELFF. For the CDR3, the DNA is TGTGCCAGCAGCTTACGAACGGACTTCTTGACCGGGGAGCTGTTTTTT. The variable domain in full, completed from reference TRBV11-2 and TRBJ2-2, reads EAGVAQSPRYKIIEKRQSVAFWCNPISGHATLYWYQQILGQGPKLLIQFQNNGVVDDSQLPKDRFSAERLKGVDSTLKIQPAKLEDSAVYLCASSLRTDFLTGELFFGEGSRLTVL.

The chain carries TRBV14 and TRBJ1-1; D is ambiguous. This CDR3 region has 13 residues. Germline-derived CDR1 and CDR2 are SGHDN and FVKESK. The V end lost 0 bases, the J end lost 9 bases, and 11 bases lay between the germline ends. CDR3 DNA: TGTGCCAGCAGCCAAGAAAGCAGGAATAAAGCTTTCTTT. It encodes CASSQESRNKAFF.

The chain couples TRBV27 to TRBJ2-4; no definite D call. This CDR3 comprises 17 residues. Per germline, CDR1 MNHEY and CDR2 SMNVEV (reference sequence). V was cut by 0 bases and J by 3 bases, with 15 bases left in between. Here the CDR3 DNA reads TGTGCCAGCAGTTTATCGTGGGCGTTAACACTCAAAAACATTCAGTACTTC. Translation: CASSLSWALTLKNIQYF.

The rearrangement uses TRBV27 and TRBJ2-1, with 7 bases matching TRBD2. Germline values: CDR1 MNHEY, CDR2 SMNVEV (reference sequence). This CDR3 has 24 residues. V lost 4 bases and J lost 0; bases outside the gene matches: 30. Here the CDR3 reads CASSSRRDYRGWRETRTSYNEQFF. In nucleotides, the CDR3 is TGTGCCAGCAGTTCCCGCCGGGACTACCGGGGGTGGCGGGAGACCCGAACCTCCTACAATGAGCAGTTCTTC.

This chain joins TRBV11-2 and TRBJ2-5, with D unresolved. Germline V CDR1 and CDR2: SGHAT, FQNNGV. This CDR3 spans 13 amino acids. Deletions cut 1 base from V and 4 bases from J, with 7 bases between. This CDR3 is CASSLARIETQYF. CDR3 nucleotide sequence: TGTGCCAGCAGCTTAGCCAGGATAGAGACCCAGTACTTC.

The chain recombines TRBV7-2 with TRBJ2-3; D is uncertain. V was cut by 3 bases and J by 0 bases, with 7 bases left in between. The CDR3 contains 14 residues. Germline CDR1 is SGHTA and CDR2 is FQGNSA. The CDR3 DNA reads TGTGCCAGCAGCTTCTCCGTAAGCACAGATACGCAGTATTTT. Amino acids: CASSFSVSTDTQYF.

The chain links TRBV27 to TRBJ1-1; TRBD1 matches 7 bases. The V gene end was trimmed by 8 bases and the J gene end by 0 bases; junction bases not matched to a gene: 9. This CDR3 has 15 residues. The germline V gene has CDR1 MNHEY and CDR2 SMNVEV (reference sequence). CDR3: CASSRDRSMNTEAFF. CDR3 coding DNA: TGTGCCAGCTCCCGGGACAGATCCATGAACACTGAAGCTTTCTTT.

This clone was recorded once. In DNA form, the CDR3 reads TGTGCCGGAACGACAGGGTCCGGAAACACCATATATTTT. Translated: CAGTTGSGNTIYF. The J gene is TRBJ1-3, the V gene TRBV2; 7 nucleotides line up with TRBD1. The length of the CDR3 is 13 residues. J lost 4 bases, V lost 11 bases, and 8 bases had no gene match. CDR1 and CDR2 (germline): SNHLY, FYNNEI.

This chain links TRBV2 with TRBJ1-1; D may be TRBD1 (5 bases). Trimming removed 6 bases at V and 0 bases at J, with 11 bases between. This CDR3 comprises 14 residues. The germline gives CDR1 SNHLY, CDR2 FYNNEI. The CDR3 here is CASRGGLMNTEAFF. CDR3 nucleotide sequence: TGTGCCAGCAGGGGGGGGTTGATGAACACTGAAGCTTTCTTT.

This clone has more than one count but fewer than ten. The chain has TRBV7-2 and TRBJ2-3; 10 bases map to TRBD2. The CDR3 is made up of 16 amino acids. The J segment lost 1 base and the V segment lost 5 bases, leaving 6 bases of the junction unmatched. The V gene's germline CDR1 is SGHTA and CDR2 FQGNSA. CDR3 in amino acids: CASSLLAGGRTDTQYF. The CDR3 bases are TGTGCCAGCAGCCTCTTAGCGGGGGGCCGCACAGATACGCAGTATTTT. The full variable domain, its missing parts supplied by reference TRBV7-2 and TRBJ2-3, is GAGVSQSPSNKVTEKGKDVELRCDPISGHTALYWYRQSLGQGLEFLIYFQGNSAPDKSGLPSDRFSAERTGGSVSTLTIQRTQQEDSAVYLCASSLLAGGRTDTQYFGPGTRLTVL.

This chain uses TRBV5-6 with TRBJ1-4; a weak D match, TRBD1 (5 bases). This CDR3 is 15 amino acids long. The V gene's germline CDR1 is SGHDT and CDR2 YYEEEE. Between the trimmed V and J ends, which lost 4 bases and 8 bases, there was a span of 18 bases. The CDR3 DNA reads as TGTGCCAGCAGCCAACACGGAGGGGCCGGCGAAAAACTGTTTTTT. It yields the protein CASSQHGGAGEKLFF.

The rearrangement links TRBV19 to TRBJ2-2; D is possibly TRBD1 (5 bases). CDR1 and CDR2 (germline): LNHDA, SQIVND (reference sequence). This CDR3 region has 15 residues. V was shortened by 3 bases and J by 4 bases, with 12 bases between the two germline ends. The CDR3 loop reads CASSIRVRGTGELFF. CDR3 nucleotides: TGTGCCAGTAGTATCCGGGTTAGGGGCACCGGGGAGCTGTTTTTT.

The CDR3 nucleotides are TGCGCCAGCAGCTTGGTTCAGGGGGCGCAGGCGCAGTATTTT. It specifies CASSLVQGAQAQYF. V is TRBV5-1 and J is TRBJ2-3; TRBD1 agrees at 8 bases. Germline lookup yields CDR1 SGHRS and CDR2 YFSETQ. J was trimmed by 10 bases and V by 0 bases; bases with no gene match: 7. This CDR3 comprises 14 residues.

This clone occurred once. The CDR3 nucleotides are TGCGCCAGCAGCTCACTGACTCCCCTGGAGCAGTACTTC. The encoded protein is CASSSLTPLEQYF. The chain carries TRBV5-1 and TRBJ2-7, with D uncertain. Trimming shortened V by 3 bases and J by 7 bases, and 14 bases separated the two germline ends. Per the germline V gene, CDR1 is SGHRS and CDR2 is YFSETQ. The CDR3 is made up of 13 amino acids.

The J gene is TRBJ2-5, the V gene TRBV5-1; 9 nucleotides match TRBD2. V shed 5 bases and J 4 bases; nucleotides not matched to a gene: 9. The germline gives CDR1 SGHRS, CDR2 YFSETQ. The CDR3 extends over 15 amino acids. CDR3 in DNA: TGCGCCAGCAGTGGTAGCGGGAGCAGAGGAGAGACCCAGTACTTC. This codes for CASSGSGSRGETQYF.

V and J are TRBV10-3 and TRBJ1-1; TRBD1 matches at 7 bases. Germline CDR1 and CDR2: ENHRY and SYGVKD. CDR3 length: 15 residues. The ends lost 1 base at V and 3 bases at J; junction bases unmatched: 5. CDR3 DNA: TGTGCCATCAGTGAGTACAGGGGCGCGGACACTGAAGCTTTCTTT. Amino acids: CAISEYRGADTEAFF.

This clone was seen only a few times. This chain joins TRBV30 and TRBJ1-2, with TRBD1 identical over 8 bases. This CDR3 region has 15 residues. Per germline, CDR1 GTSNPN and CDR2 SVGIG (reference sequence). J gave up 4 bases and V 1 base, and 8 bases lay outside the gene matches. CDR3 nucleotides: TGTGCCTGGAGTGGCCTCGGACAGGGTACCTATGGCTACACCTTC. Its translation is CAWSGLGQGTYGYTF. The full variable domain, in which reference TRBV30 and TRBJ1-2 provide the parts outside the CDR3, is SQTIHQWPATLVQPVGSPLSLECTVEGTSNPNLYWYRQAAGRGLQLLFYSVGIGQISSEVPQNLSASRPQDRQFILSSKKLLLSDSGFYLCAWSGLGQGTYGYTFGSGTRLTVV.

V and J are TRBV21-1 and TRBJ2-7; the table's D call TRBD2 went unverified against the DNA. TRBV21-1 is designated a pseudogene. The CDR3 is 13 amino acids. Here the CDR3 DNA reads TGTGCCAGCACCCGAGAAGAGATTTCTCGGCAGTACTTC. Protein sequence: CASTREEISRQYF.

The rearrangement uses TRBV15 and TRBJ1-3, with D possibly being TRBD1 (5 bases). V lost 0 bases and J lost 4, with 10 bases in between. CDR1 and CDR2 (germline): LNHNV, YYDKDF (reference sequence). The CDR3 contains 15 residues. CDR3 bases: TGTGCCACCAGCAGAGATTCAGGGTCCGGAAACACCATATATTTT. Translated, it gives CATSRDSGSGNTIYF. The whole variable domain, filled in from reference TRBV15 and TRBJ1-3, reads DAMVIQNPRYQVTQFGKPVTLSCSQTLNHNVMYWYQQKSSQAPKLLFHYYDKDFNNEADTPDNFQSRRPNTSFCFLDIRSPGLGDTAMYLCATSRDSGSGNTIYFGEGSWLTVV.

This chain joins TRBV4-3 and TRBJ2-1; 15 bases fit TRBD2. V dropped 1 base and J dropped 8; count of bases not matched to a gene: 6. Looked up from germline, CDR1 is LGHNA and CDR2 is YSLEER. The CDR3 covers 17 residues. CDR3 loop: CASSQGTSGRAGDEQFF. The DNA for the CDR3 is TGCGCCAGCAGCCAAGGGACTAGCGGGAGGGCCGGGGATGAGCAGTTCTTC.